Shown below are 17 T cell receptor beta chains from a single sample sequenced in a study of blood T cells in healthy people across ages. A sample-barcoded 5' primer and a J-beta primer mix were used in a second PCR of roughly 6 to 11 cycles. TCRdb reprocessed the 5' RACE reads with MiXCR, giving one entry per CDR3 protein. Of about 640,000 distinct CDR3 sequences in the sample, about 30% were seen once. The sequencing input was blood. These receptors all come from a woman older than 75 in good health.

This clonotype has a handful of counts. J is TRBJ1-4 and V is TRBV15, with 9 bases aligning to TRBD1. The CDR3 is made up of 14 amino acids. CDR1 and CDR2 (germline): LNHNV, YYDKDF (reference sequence). The V gene end was trimmed by 6 bases and the J gene end by 6 bases; junction bases not matched to a gene: 5. CDR3 loop: CATRIRDRDEKLFF. CDR3 DNA: TGTGCCACCAGGATCCGGGACAGGGATGAAAAACTGTTTTTT.

The chain combines TRBV20-1 with TRBJ2-7; 7 nucleotides align to TRBD2. Germline CDR1 is DFQATT and CDR2 is SNEGSKA (reference sequence). Trimming cost V 6 bases and J 3 bases; bases outside gene matches: 11. The CDR3 spans 14 residues. This CDR3 reads CSAPPGPSGYEQYF. CDR3 bases: TGCAGTGCCCCCCCAGGGCCTAGCGGCTACGAGCAGTACTTC.

Many counts were recorded for this clonotype. The chain couples TRBV6-5 to TRBJ2-7, with 7 bases lining up with TRBD1. The ends lost 5 bases at V and 6 bases at J; junction bases unmatched: 13. The CDR3 contains 15 residues. In germline, CDR1 is MNHEY, CDR2 SVGAGI. The CDR3 coding sequence is TGTGCCAGCAGTGCGAGACAGGGCACCTACTCCGAGCAGTACTTC. Its protein is CASSARQGTYSEQYF.

The rearrangement links TRBV5-5 to TRBJ2-5; the D gene could be TRBD1 or TRBD2 (5 bases each). Trimming took 4 bases from V and 9 from J, leaving 13 bases between them. Looked up from germline, CDR1 is SGHKS and CDR2 is YYEKEE (reference sequence). The CDR3 is made up of 12 amino acids. The CDR3 sequence is CASSRTRDPQYF. DNA of the CDR3: TGTGCCAGCAGCCGAACCCGGGACCCCCAGTACTTC.

The J gene is TRBJ2-5, the V gene TRBV14; D possibly uses TRBD1 or TRBD2 (5 bases each). Looked up from germline, CDR1 is SGHDN and CDR2 is FVKESK. CDR3 length: 16 residues. V lost 0 bases, J lost 6 bases, and 17 bases lay in between. Here the CDR3 reads CASSQDEGRHGQTQYF. CDR3 sequence (DNA): TGTGCCAGCAGCCAAGATGAGGGGCGACACGGCCAGACCCAGTACTTC.

The chain combines TRBV20-1 with TRBJ2-1; weak D call: TRBD2 (5 bases). In germline, CDR1 is DFQATT, CDR2 SNEGSKA (reference sequence). This CDR3 has 13 amino acids. V lost 8 bases and J lost 6, with 17 bases in between. The CDR3 protein is CSIPRTGTNEQFF. The CDR3 DNA reads TGCAGTATCCCCAGGACTGGCACCAATGAGCAGTTCTTC.

The rearrangement uses TRBV5-1 and TRBJ2-2, with 11 bases identical to TRBD1. This CDR3 spans 16 amino acids. In germline, CDR1 is SGHRS, CDR2 YFSETQ. J lost 7 bases, V lost 4 bases, and 9 bases had no gene match. This CDR3 is CASSPPGQGENGELFF. The CDR3 DNA reads as TGCGCCAGCAGCCCACCGGGACAGGGGGAGAACGGGGAGCTGTTTTTT.

In this sample, this clonotype turned up many times. The chain links TRBV6-1 to TRBJ2-4, with D unclear. There are 11 residues in the CDR3. V was trimmed by 5 bases and J by 8 bases, leaving 7 bases between them. Germline V gene sequence: CDR1 MNHNS, CDR2 SASEGT. This CDR3 is CASSNMDIQYF. As DNA, the CDR3 is TGTGCCAGCAGTAATATGGACATTCAGTACTTC.

This clonotype showed up just a few times. A clone one base away is much larger, so this may be a read error. The chain uses TRBV20-1 and TRBJ2-5, with TRBD2 identical over 8 bases. This CDR3 has 12 residues. CDR1 DFQATT and CDR2 SNEGSKA come from the germline V gene (reference sequence). The ends lost 5 bases at V and 11 bases at J; junction bases unmatched: 10. The CDR3 here is CSALAGGGEQYF. The CDR3 DNA sequence: TGCAGTGCTCTGGCGGGGGGAGGTGAGCAGTACTTC.

This clonotype has ten or more counts. This chain connects TRBV20-1 to TRBJ2-5; D might be TRBD2 (5 bases). Between the trimmed V and J ends, which lost 1 base and 5 bases, there was a span of 11 bases. The CDR3 loop spans 13 amino acids. The germline CDR1 and CDR2 sequences are DFQATT and SNEGSKA (reference sequence). CDR3 sequence reads: CSARVGMGETQYF. The CDR3 coding sequence is TGCAGTGCTAGAGTCGGGATGGGGGAGACCCAGTACTTC.

The J gene is TRBJ1-4, the V gene TRBV29-1; D is undetermined. The CDR3 loop spans 12 amino acids. Trimming took 6 bases from V and 3 from J, leaving 8 bases between them. In germline, CDR1 is SQVTM, CDR2 ANQGSEA. The CDR3 loop is CSVLGSNEKLFF. Written as DNA, the CDR3 is TGCAGCGTACTGGGGTCTAATGAAAAACTGTTTTTT.

This clonotype was detected a few times. V is TRBV4-3 and J is TRBJ1-1; D remains ambiguous. V was clipped by 4 bases and J by 0 bases, with 12 bases between them. This CDR3 is built from 15 residues. Germline V gene data show CDR1 as LGHNA and CDR2 as YSLEER. The CDR3: CASSLDRQVNTEAFF. For the CDR3, the DNA is TGCGCCAGCAGCCTAGATAGACAAGTGAACACTGAAGCTTTCTTT.

In this sample, this clonotype turned up many times. The chain recombines TRBV11-1 with TRBJ1-2, with a weak D call TRBD1 (5 bases). This CDR3 has 14 residues. The V gene's germline CDR1 is SGHAT and CDR2 FQDESV (reference sequence). The germline V and J ends were trimmed by 3 bases and 4 bases, with 12 bases remaining between them. CDR3 coding DNA: TGTGCCAGCAGCTTCAAAGGGACTGGCTATGGCTACACCTTC. Encoded protein: CASSFKGTGYGYTF.

Ten or more counts support this clonotype. The V and J genes are TRBV5-1 and TRBJ1-1, with a possible D match to TRBD1 (5 bases). Germline lookup yields CDR1 SGHRS and CDR2 YFSETQ. The CDR3 sequence is 15 residues long. V lost 4 bases and J 1 base, leaving 14 bases between the germline ends. Written as DNA, the CDR3 is TGCGCCAGCAGCCCATCCACCGGACAGAACACTGAAGCTTTCTTT. It translates to CASSPSTGQNTEAFF.

This clonotype was seen a few times. The V and J genes are TRBV30 and TRBJ2-5; a weak D match, TRBD1 (5 bases). V was shortened by 2 bases and J by 2 bases, with 12 bases between the two germline ends. This CDR3 region has 14 residues. Germline V gives CDR1 GTSNPN, CDR2 SVGIG (reference sequence). The CDR3 loop reads CAWSTGQVQETQYF. DNA for the CDR3: TGTGCCTGGAGTACAGGACAAGTACAAGAGACCCAGTACTTC.

A remark on this clonotype: Being one base from a much bigger clone, this may be a read error. The chain recombines TRBV30 with TRBJ2-1; possible D gene TRBD2, 6 bases. Germline values: CDR1 GTSNPN, CDR2 SVGIG (reference sequence). V was trimmed by 1 base and J by 0 bases, leaving 10 bases between them. The CDR3 has 15 residues. The chain's CDR3 is CAWSEGGISYNEQFF. CDR3 in DNA: TGTGCCTGGAGTGAGGGCGGGATCTCCTACAATGAGCAGTTCTTC.

The chain is built from TRBV11-2 and TRBJ2-1; 7 bases fit TRBD1. The J segment lost 2 bases and the V segment lost 5 bases, leaving 6 bases of the junction unmatched. Germline lookup yields CDR1 SGHAT and CDR2 FQNNGV. This CDR3 region has 15 residues. CDR3 sequence (DNA): TGTGCCAGCAGCGGACACAGGGGTCCCTACAATGAGCAGTTCTTC. The encoded protein is CASSGHRGPYNEQFF.